What follows are 7 T cell receptor beta chains derived from one specimen sequenced in a study of cytomegalovirus exposure and HLA in healthy donors. PCR used 60 Vbeta primers and 13 Jbeta primers. TCRdb's table, derived via immunoSEQ multiplex PCR, lists solely in-frame clones and lacks some. The table shows roughly 130,000 clones, with about 8.5% occurring only once. The material sequenced was PBMCs. These receptors all stem from a man in his forties or fifties in good health and CMV-seronegative.

V is TRBV4-1 and J is TRBJ2-1; possibly TRBD2 for D (9 bases). Germline V CDR1 and CDR2: MGHRA, YSYEKL. This CDR3 is 15 amino acids long. The ends were cut back, 3 bases at V and 7 bases at J, with 16 bases in the middle. The CDR3 DNA is TGCGCCAGCAGCCAGGCGGGGGGGGACAGGAATGAGCAGTTCTTC. It yields the protein CASSQAGGDRNEQFF.

This clone occurred a few times. V and J are TRBV30 and TRBJ2-6, with TRBD1 matching 9 bases. Germline V gene data show CDR1 as GTSNPN and CDR2 as SVGIG (reference sequence). This CDR3 is 16 amino acids long. Unmatched junction bases numbered 5, after V lost 5 bases and J lost 0 bases. The CDR3 loop reads CAWGTGGVSGANVLTF. The DNA for the CDR3 is TGTGCCTGGGGCACAGGGGGCGTCTCTGGGGCCAACGTCCTGACTTTC. The whole variable domain, filled in from reference TRBV30 and TRBJ2-6, reads SQTIHQWPATLVQPVGSPLSLECTVEGTSNPNLYWYRQAAGRGLQLLFYSVGIGQISSEVPQNLSASRPQDRQFILSSKKLLLSDSGFYLCAWGTGGVSGANVLTFGAGSRLTVL.

This clone was counted between two and nine times. The chain employs TRBV9 and TRBJ1-5; D is unresolved. Germline values: CDR1 SGDLS, CDR2 YYNGEE. V shed 0 bases and J shed 5 bases, with 9 bases lying between them. The CDR3 has 14 residues. This chain's CDR3 is CASSVGGKDQPQHF. CDR3 bases: TGTGCCAGCAGCGTAGGAGGTAAGGATCAGCCCCAGCATTTT.

This chain joins TRBV7-2 and TRBJ2-5; D may be TRBD2 (6 bases). Trimming removed 6 bases from V and 2 bases from J, with 10 bases in between. This CDR3 region has 13 residues. Germline-derived CDR1 and CDR2 are SGHTA and FQGNSA. CDR3 in amino acids: CASSWTNQETQYF. The CDR3 DNA follows: TGTGCCAGCAGTTGGACTAATCAAGAGACCCAGTACTTC. Supplemented by reference TRBV7-2 and TRBJ2-5, the full variable domain reads GAGVSQSPSNKVTEKGKDVELRCDPISGHTALYWYRQSLGQGLEFLIYFQGNSAPDKSGLPSDRFSAERTGGSVSTLTIQRTQQEDSAVYLCASSWTNQETQYFGPGTRLLVL.

The chain has TRBV28 and TRBJ1-5; D is undetermined. V was cut by 1 base and J by 0 bases, with 4 bases left in between. The germline V gene has CDR1 MDHEN and CDR2 SYDVKM. This CDR3 spans 14 amino acids. CDR3 in amino acids: CASSLSYSNQPQHF. The DNA of the CDR3 is TGTGCCAGCAGTTTATCGTATAGCAATCAGCCCCAGCATTTT.

V is TRBV28 and J is TRBJ2-7; 10 nucleotides agree with TRBD1. The junction had 11 bases not matched to a gene; V was cut back by 4 bases and J by 5 bases. CDR1 is MDHEN and CDR2 is SYDVKM in the germline V gene. The CDR3 has 16 amino acids. In nucleotides, the CDR3 is TGTGCCAGCAGTTCTCAACGAGACAGGGGGCGAGACGAGCAGTACTTC. It encodes CASSSQRDRGRDEQYF.

This clone was picked up a small number of times. The chain couples TRBV7-2 to TRBJ2-1; D is possibly TRBD1 (5 bases). Germline assignment: CDR1 SGHTA and CDR2 FQGNSA. The V gene lost 3 bases and the J gene lost 9 bases, with 6 bases spanning the gap. CDR3 length: 11 residues. CDR3 residues: CASSFQGEQFF. CDR3 nucleotide sequence: TGTGCCAGCAGCTTTCAGGGTGAGCAGTTCTTC.